This T cell receptor (beta chain) was captured in a study of T cells in narcolepsy. Broader study findings: Autoreactive clonotypes reportedly recurred in blood of same and different patients, not controls.

Here immunoSEQ multiplex PCR was the method, and the copy in TCRdb shows in-frame clones only, minus some. The table has roughly 8,100 clones, roughly 57% seen once. This CDR3 has 16 amino acids. CDR1 MNHNY and CDR2 SVGAGI come from the germline V gene (reference sequence). Trimming took 2 bases from V and 7 from J, leaving 15 bases between them. This clone occurred a few times. The antigen remains undetermined. The J gene is TRBJ1-6, the V gene TRBV6-6; D is unresolved. The sequence came from a human donor with narcolepsy. The sample consisted of CD45RA- memory CD8+ T cells from PBMCs. The CDR3 DNA reads as TGTGCCAGCAGTTACGATCCCATCCTCAAAAATTCACCCCTCCACTTT. Its translation is CASSYDPILKNSPLHF.